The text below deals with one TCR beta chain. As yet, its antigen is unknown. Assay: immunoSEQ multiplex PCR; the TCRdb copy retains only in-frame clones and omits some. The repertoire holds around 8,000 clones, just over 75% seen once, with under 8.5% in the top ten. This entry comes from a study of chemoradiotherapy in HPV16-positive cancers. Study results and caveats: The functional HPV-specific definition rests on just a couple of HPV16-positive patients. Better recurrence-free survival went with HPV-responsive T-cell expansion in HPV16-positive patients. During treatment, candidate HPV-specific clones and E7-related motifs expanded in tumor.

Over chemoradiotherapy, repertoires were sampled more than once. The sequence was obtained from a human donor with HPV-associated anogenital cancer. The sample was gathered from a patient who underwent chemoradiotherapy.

The CDR3 is CASSGGVTKAMNTEAFF. The CDR3 bases are TGTGCCAGCAGCGGAGGGGTCACTAAGGCCATGAACACTGAAGCTTTCTTT. This chain uses TRBV9 with TRBJ1-1; TRBD1 is a possible D gene (5 bases). The CDR3 totals 17 residues. The germline V gene encodes CDR1 SGDLS and CDR2 YYNGEE. Trimming cost V 3 bases and J 0 bases, with 18 bases left between them.